Listed here are 16 T cell receptor beta chains from one sample, sequenced in a study of lymphopenia after photon versus proton radiotherapy. Sequenced by immunoSEQ multiplex PCR; TCRdb stores in-frame clones only, minus some. Among approximately 160,000 clones listed, 75% to 90% were seen once. Material: peripheral blood, obtained from a patient treated with photon-based radiotherapy. Receptor source: a man in his forties or fifties with gastric cancer.

The rearrangement links TRBV2 to TRBJ2-7, with D maybe TRBD1 (6 bases). Between the trimmed V and J ends, which lost 4 bases and 11 bases, there was a span of 12 bases. The V gene's germline CDR1 is SNHLY and CDR2 FYNNEI. This CDR3 is 11 amino acids long. The CDR3 spells CASSVYRAKYF. As DNA, the CDR3 is TGTGCCAGCAGTGTATACAGGGCCAAGTACTTC.

CDR3 protein: CASSIKVGYQPQHF. The DNA for the CDR3 is TGTGCCAGTAGTATAAAAGTGGGGTACCAGCCCCAGCATTTT. The chain has TRBV19 and TRBJ1-5, with unresolved D. Germline V gene lookup returns CDR1 LNHDA and CDR2 SQIVND (reference sequence). The CDR3 is made up of 14 amino acids. Between the trimmed V and J ends, which lost 2 bases and 7 bases, there was a span of 12 bases.

The J gene is TRBJ2-7, the V gene TRBV30, with 8 bases aligning to TRBD1. Germline V gene lookup returns CDR1 GTSNPN and CDR2 SVGIG (reference sequence). The junction had 12 bases not matched to a gene; V was cut back by 1 base and J by 7 bases. The CDR3 is 15 residues long. CDR3 amino acids: CAWSEGGTGPWEQYF. The DNA of the CDR3 is TGTGCCTGGAGTGAAGGCGGGACAGGTCCCTGGGAGCAGTACTTC. Based on the CDR3 plus reference TRBV30 and TRBJ2-7, the full variable domain is SQTIHQWPATLVQPVGSPLSLECTVEGTSNPNLYWYRQAAGRGLQLLFYSVGIGQISSEVPQNLSASRPQDRQFILSSKKLLLSDSGFYLCAWSEGGTGPWEQYFGPGTRLTVT.

This clone is a singleton in its sample. This chain uses TRBV27 with TRBJ2-3; 8 bases line up with TRBD2. Germline V gene sequence: CDR1 MNHEY, CDR2 SMNVEV (reference sequence). V lost 5 bases, J lost 6 bases, and 19 bases stayed unmatched. CDR3 size: 18 residues. The CDR3 protein is CASSLQWASGPVRDTQYF. The CDR3, as DNA: TGTGCCAGCAGTCTTCAGTGGGCTAGCGGGCCAGTACGGGATACGCAGTATTTT.

This chain links TRBV7-9 with TRBJ2-1, with 8 positions matching TRBD2. The CDR3 totals 14 residues. Trimming took 5 bases from V and 9 from J; bases not matched to a gene: 9. The germline V gene encodes CDR1 SEHNR and CDR2 FQNEAQ (reference sequence). This chain's CDR3 is CASSPGLAQGEQFF. CDR3 DNA sequence: TGTGCCAGCAGCCCCGGACTAGCCCAGGGTGAGCAGTTCTTC.

Here the CDR3 reads CASSLAGGYGYTF. Written as DNA, the CDR3 is TGCGCCAGCAGCTTGGCCGGGGGCTATGGCTACACCTTC. This chain links TRBV5-1 with TRBJ1-2, with D possibly TRBD1 on 5 matching bases. Germline V gene lookup returns CDR1 SGHRS and CDR2 YFSETQ. The CDR3 is 13 amino acids. V was cut by 0 bases and J by 4 bases, with 7 bases left in between.

The chain employs TRBV25-1 and TRBJ2-1, with D perhaps TRBD2 (6 bases). The CDR3 covers 14 residues. Trimming pared 4 bases from V and 0 bases from J, leaving 7 bases between. Germline CDR1 is MGHDK and CDR2 is SYGVNS. The CDR3 region is CASSVGGSYNEQFF. CDR3 DNA sequence: TGTGCCAGCAGTGTGGGAGGCTCCTACAATGAGCAGTTCTTC.

V is TRBV29-1 and J is TRBJ2-5; perhaps TRBD1 as D (5 bases). V lost 0 bases and J 5 bases, leaving 10 bases between the germline ends. The CDR3 covers 13 residues. The germline V gene encodes CDR1 SQVTM and CDR2 ANQGSEA. The CDR3 loop reads CSVEDPKGETQYF. CDR3 coding DNA: TGCAGCGTTGAAGATCCGAAGGGGGAGACCCAGTACTTC.

Worth noting for this clone: Other nucleotide sequences in the sample specify the same CDR3. J is TRBJ1-3 and V is TRBV30; no definite D call. CDR1 and CDR2 (germline): GTSNPN, SVGIG (reference sequence). The CDR3 length is 11 residues. Trimming cost V 5 bases and J 1 base, with 3 bases left between them. CDR3 protein: CAWSSGNTIYF. The CDR3, as DNA: TGTGCCTGGTCATCTGGAAACACCATATATTTT.

Only a few counts were recorded for this clone. The chain is built from TRBV7-9 and TRBJ1-1; a possible D gene is TRBD1 (5 bases). The V and J ends lost 4 bases and 1 base respectively, with 10 bases between them. The germline CDR1 and CDR2 sequences are SEHNR and FQNEAQ (reference sequence). The CDR3 is 14 amino acids. CDR3 bases: TGTGCCAGCAGCTCCGGGACCTCGAACACTGAAGCTTTCTTT. Protein sequence: CASSSGTSNTEAFF.

The chain recombines TRBV9 with TRBJ2-5; D is uncertain. Trimming shortened V by 0 bases and J by 4 bases, and 10 bases separated the two germline ends. Per the germline V gene, CDR1 is SGDLS and CDR2 is YYNGEE. The CDR3 length is 14 residues. The CDR3 spells CASSVDGNRETQYF. The CDR3 DNA reads TGTGCCAGCAGCGTAGATGGCAACAGAGAGACCCAGTACTTC.

The chain uses TRBV6-5 and TRBJ2-7; 7 bases are shared with TRBD2. With V trimmed by 6 bases and J by 6 bases, 11 bases remained unmatched. The length of the CDR3 is 14 residues. Germline CDR1 is MNHEY and CDR2 is SVGAGI. CDR3 in amino acids: CASSTPRLAPEQYF. The CDR3 DNA follows: TGTGCCAGCAGCACGCCCCGACTAGCCCCCGAGCAGTACTTC.

This rearrangement joins TRBV19 to TRBJ2-1; possible D gene TRBD2, 6 bases. The germline V gene has CDR1 LNHDA and CDR2 SQIVND (reference sequence). There are 16 residues in the CDR3. Trimming removed 6 bases from V and 0 bases from J, with 15 bases in between. CDR3 protein: CASRVGGRSSYNEQFF. The CDR3 nucleotides read TGTGCCAGTAGGGTCGGAGGGAGGAGCTCCTACAATGAGCAGTTCTTC.

The chain employs TRBV2 and TRBJ2-1, with D uncertain. Per the germline V gene, CDR1 is SNHLY and CDR2 is FYNNEI. The CDR3 sequence is 11 residues long. The germline V and J ends were trimmed by 7 bases and 4 bases, with 5 bases remaining between them. The CDR3 reads CASTVYNEQFF. The CDR3 bases are TGTGCCAGCACCGTATACAATGAGCAGTTCTTC.

The chain links TRBV10-3 to TRBJ2-7; 8 bases align to TRBD2. Trimming removed 4 bases from V and 2 bases from J; junction bases left unmatched: 10. CDR3 size: 16 residues. Germline lookup yields CDR1 ENHRY and CDR2 SYGVKD. This CDR3 is CAISGPRGGNPYEQYF. Here the CDR3 DNA reads TGTGCCATCAGTGGACCCCGGGGGGGTAACCCCTACGAGCAGTACTTC.

The gene calls are TRBV5-4 and TRBJ1-1, with 7 bases identical to TRBD1. Trimming at V came to 4 bases and at J to 6 bases, leaving 15 bases not matched to a gene. The CDR3 consists of 16 residues. Germline CDR1 reads SGHNT; CDR2 reads YYREEE (reference sequence). CDR3 region: CASSQRTRGQGAEAFF. CDR3 DNA sequence: TGTGCCAGCAGCCAACGAACTAGGGGGCAGGGAGCTGAAGCTTTCTTT.